This is a list of T cell receptor beta chains from one sample in a study of radiation and T cells in renal cell carcinoma. Here immunoSEQ multiplex PCR was the method, and the copy in TCRdb shows in-frame clones only, minus some. The sample holds 22,000 or so clones, around 52% seen once. Source: tumor tissue, taken from a patient whose treatment included radiotherapy and nephrectomy. The receptors derive from a woman between 45 and 65 years old with renal cell carcinoma. CDR3s include the opening cysteine and the closing phenylalanine or tryptophan.

V: TRBV4-3
CDR3: CASSHGTGRGSNEKLFF

V: TRBV11-1
CDR3: CASSLGVHEQYF

V: TRBV21-1
CDR3: CASSSRQKERPPPTDTQYF

V: TRBV29-1
CDR3: CSVEEMGGNTIYF

V: TRBV6-5
CDR3: CASSYRTGEQYF

V: TRBV19
CDR3: CATKGQETRYYGYTF

V: TRBV6-5
CDR3: CASSYGQNTEAFF

V: TRBV23-1
CDR3: CASRSGFLNEKLFF

V: TRBV5-1
CDR3: CASNPGASGTNEQFF

V: TRBV5-1
CDR3: CASKAPEGSYEQYF

V: TRBV30
CDR3: CAWNRDRVNEQFF

V: TRBV13
CDR3: CASSLAIRGSYGYTF

V: TRBV5-6
CDR3: CASSLLVRVEETQYF

V: TRBV6-1
CDR3: CASSESGQSYYNEQFF

V: TRBV11-2
CDR3: CASSLAHEQYF

V: TRBV5-4
CDR3: CASSLAVVETQYF

V: TRBV7-2
CDR3: CASSLDPLGYIREQYF

V: TRBV10-1
CDR3: CASPSRGDTGELFF

V: TRBV9
CDR3: CASSGGTMNEQFF

V: TRBV7-2
CDR3: CASSSRYEAFF

V: TRBV5-1
CDR3: CASSLGGRGKNTGELFF

V: TRBV5-6
CDR3: CASSPAETGGGKLFF

V: TRBV5-8
CDR3: CASSEWGNTEAFF

V: TRBV29-1
CDR3: CSARQGGTDTQYF

V: TRBV6-1
CDR3: CASTEGQPDYGYTF

V: TRBV6-5
CDR3: CASSYYRGSYEQYF

V: TRBV4-2
CDR3: CASSPDFPGGSNTGELFF

V: TRBV5-4
CDR3: CASSSLGANEQFF

V: TRBV19
CDR3: CASSDSPGQGEHF

V: TRBV7-9
CDR3: CASSLAGLQETQYF

V: TRBV18
CDR3: CASSPRHDQPQHF

V: TRBV7-8
CDR3: CASSPTTSGEETQYF

V: TRBV5-1
CDR3: CASSLAGRYGYTF

V: TRBV2
CDR3: CASSGSGGDQPQHF

V: TRBV29-1
CDR3: CSVELGTEAFF

V: TRBV7-8
CDR3: CASRDVVNNEQFF

V: TRBV7-8
CDR3: CASSLGQGGGYTF

V: TRBV6-6
CDR3: CASSKGQGANEKLFF

V: TRBV4-1
CDR3: CASSPSTGAGNTIYF

V: TRBV7-9
CDR3: CATSKQETQYF

V: TRBV6-5
CDR3: CASSPDRFSGNTIYF

V: TRBV7-8
CDR3: CASSPLNGEAFF

V: TRBV14
CDR3: CASSHPRDGMNTEAFF

V: TRBV5-5
CDR3: CASSHGTAGGYTF

V: TRBV18
CDR3: CASSPSRDYEQYF

V: TRBV4-1
CDR3: CASSQDYRSNQPQHF

V: TRBV6-6
CDR3: CASSAMNTEAFF

V: TRBV1
CDR3: CTSNRGQGAHQPQHF

V: TRBV7-2
CDR3: CASSTPSQVLPAGYTF

V: TRBV19
CDR3: CASSIGGAREETQYF

V: TRBV4-1
CDR3: CASSQDFSSDSPLHF

V: TRBV7-8
CDR3: CASSFDVNTGELFF

V: TRBV9
CDR3: CASSEGQAEEKLFF

V: TRBV7-9
CDR3: CASSPQGQGHDTIYF

V: TRBV18
CDR3: CASSPREDYGYTF